These T cell receptor beta chains were read from a single sample in a study of cytomegalovirus exposure and HLA in healthy donors. Sequenced by immunoSEQ multiplex PCR; TCRdb stores in-frame clones only, minus some. The table includes 150,000 to 200,000 clones, around 80% detected once. Sequenced input: PBMCs. Every receptor here comes from a girl aged 10 to 17 in good health and CMV-seropositive. The CDR3 runs from the conserved cysteine through the conserved F or W. A D gene is named only where the DNA matches it firmly. The size entry is marked missing in some rows and otherwise reads once, few, many or a size class.

cdr3_nt cdr3_aa clone_size j_call d_call v_call
TGTGCCAGCAGTGTGGCGCTAGCGGCCACCTACGAGCAGTACTTC CASSVALAATYEQYF . TRBJ2-7 TRBD2 TRBV2
TGTGCCAGCAGCGTAGGCCCCGGCAGGGGAATTCATCAGCCCCAGCATTTT CASSVGPGRGIHQPQHF . TRBJ1-5 . TRBV9
TGTGCCAGCAGCCCCCCCAGCGCAACTAATGAAAAACTGTTTTTT CASSPPSATNEKLFF . TRBJ1-4 . TRBV7-9
TGTGCCAGCAGTGTCCGCCGGGACAGGGGTATTAGTAGGGAGACCCAGTACTTC CASSVRRDRGISRETQYF . TRBJ2-5 TRBD1 TRBV6-4
TGTGCCAGCAGCTTGGAGGTGACAGCCTTATTCTACGAGCAGTACTTC CASSLEVTALFYEQYF . TRBJ2-7 . TRBV5-4
TGTGCCAGCAGGGGACTTTCCACAGATACGCAGTATTTT CASRGLSTDTQYF . TRBJ2-3 . TRBV2
TGTGCGCGGGACTCCCGCAGTGGCGAGCAGTACTTC CARDSRSGEQYF . TRBJ2-7 . TRBV30
TGCGCCAGCAGCCAATCTAGCCTGAAGGGAGGTGGGCACGAGCAGTACTTC CASSQSSLKGGGHEQYF . TRBJ2-7 . TRBV4-1
TGTGCCAGCAGTTCATACAATGAGCAGTTCTTC CASSSYNEQFF . TRBJ2-1 . TRBV28
TGTGCCACGAACACAGAAGCATACGGGAACACTGAAGCTTTCTTT CATNTEAYGNTEAFF . TRBJ1-1 . TRBV15
TGCGCCAGCAGTGAAGTCAGGGAGGTGCTTGGCTACACCTTC CASSEVREVLGYTF . TRBJ1-2 . TRBV10-2
TGTGCCACCAGTTATACAGGGGGTTTCTCTGGGGCCAACGTCCTGACTTTC CATSYTGGFSGANVLTF . TRBJ2-6 TRBD1 TRBV15
TGTGCCAGCTACGGCGGGACAGGGGGCACTGAAGCTTTCTTT CASYGGTGGTEAFF few TRBJ1-1 TRBD1 TRBV28
TGCGCCAGCAGCCAAGATCTTTTAGAGACAACTAATGAAAAACTGTTTTTT CASSQDLLETTNEKLFF . TRBJ1-4 . TRBV4-1
TGTGCCAGCAGCTTCGGACTAGCGGCACAAGAGACCCAGTACTTC CASSFGLAAQETQYF . TRBJ2-5 TRBD2 TRBV9
TGTGCCAGCAGAGAGGTGCCCCATCAGCCCCAGCATTTT CASREVPHQPQHF . TRBJ1-5 . TRBV2
TGCGCCAGCAGCCAAGTTCCGGGAAGCTATGGCTACACCTTC CASSQVPGSYGYTF . TRBJ1-2 . TRBV4-1
TGTGCCACCAGCAGGGCAACAGGATTGGTCGTCCGTACCAATGAGCAGTTCTTC CATSRATGLVVRTNEQFF . TRBJ2-1 . TRBV15
TGTGCCAGCAGCGCCGACAGCGGAAACACCATATATTTT CASSADSGNTIYF . TRBJ1-3 . TRBV9
TGTGCCAGCAGTGAGGGACAGGGGGCGCATGAAAAACTGTTTTTT CASSEGQGAHEKLFF . TRBJ1-4 TRBD1 TRBV6-1
TGTGCCATCAGCGGGGACTCCCGTTACAATGAGCAGTTCTTC CAISGDSRYNEQFF few TRBJ2-1 . TRBV10-3
TGTGCCAGCAGCAACAGGCGCCAAGAGACCCAGTACTTC CASSNRRQETQYF . TRBJ2-5 . TRBV6-5
TGTGCCAGCAGCACAGGGGGTAGTACAGATACGCAGTATTTT CASSTGGSTDTQYF once TRBJ2-3 TRBD1 TRBV9
TGTGCCAGCAGCCAAGATCTCCGGTCCCACGAGCAGTACTTC CASSQDLRSHEQYF . TRBJ2-7 . TRBV14
TGTGCCAGTAGTATAGGTTGGCAGGGGGCAACTGAAGCTTTCTTT CASSIGWQGATEAFF . TRBJ1-1 TRBD1 TRBV19
TGTGCCAGCAAACCTACACGGACAAATTATCAGCCCCAGCATTTT CASKPTRTNYQPQHF . TRBJ1-5 . TRBV6-5
TGTGCCAGCAGCTTAGGGGTGTTGAAGCGGGGGGGCCGTGTAGATACGCAGTATTTT CASSLGVLKRGGRVDTQYF . TRBJ2-3 TRBD2 TRBV7-9
TGTGCCAGCAGCCCCCCAGCGGGGGGGACCCAGTACTTC CASSPPAGGTQYF . TRBJ2-5 TRBD2 TRBV7-2
TGCGCCAGCAGCCCCTCCCGGAATCGGGAGTTGAATGAGCAGTTCTTC CASSPSRNRELNEQFF . TRBJ2-1 . TRBV4-1
TGCGCCAGCAGCTCCCGGACTAGCGGGAGGAACAATGAGCAGTTCTTC CASSSRTSGRNNEQFF . TRBJ2-1 TRBD2 TRBV5-1
TGTGCCAGCAGCTTAGGGACAGGAAGCAATCAGCCCCAGCATTTT CASSLGTGSNQPQHF . TRBJ1-5 TRBD1 TRBV5-8
TGTGCCAGCAGTACAGGGTTGACAGGAGAGACCCAGTACTTC CASSTGLTGETQYF . TRBJ2-5 . TRBV28
TGTGCCTGGTCCTGGAGATCAGGGCTCACTAATGAAAAACTGTTTTTT CAWSWRSGLTNEKLFF . TRBJ1-4 . TRBV30
TGTGCCAGCAGTGCCCGGGACAGCTACGAGCAGTACTTC CASSARDSYEQYF . TRBJ2-7 TRBD1 TRBV28
TGTGCCAGCAGCTTCCCACCCGGGGTGGGCAACATTCAGTACTTC CASSFPPGVGNIQYF . TRBJ2-4 . TRBV7-9
TGCGCCAGCAGCTTGGGAACAGGGTACACCGGGGAGCTGTTTTTT CASSLGTGYTGELFF few TRBJ2-2 . TRBV5-1
TGTGCCAGCAGTTCCCGGGGAGATACGCAGTATTTT CASSSRGDTQYF . TRBJ2-3 . TRBV6-5
TGTGCCAGCAGCTTGAGCCCAAGAACTCAAGAGACCCAGTACTTC CASSLSPRTQETQYF . TRBJ2-5 . TRBV5-6
TGTGCCAGCAGTGACCAGACAGGGGGTTATACTGAAGCTTTCTTT CASSDQTGGYTEAFF . TRBJ1-1 TRBD1 TRBV2
TGTGCCAGCAGTACCTACTACGAGCAGTACTTC CASSTYYEQYF . TRBJ2-7 . TRBV28
TGTGCCAGCAGTGATATAGCCAAAAACATTCAGTACTTC CASSDIAKNIQYF . TRBJ2-4 . TRBV6-1
TGTGCCAGCAGCATACAGGGGGGGTCTGAAGCTTTCTTT CASSIQGGSEAFF . TRBJ1-1 TRBD1 TRBV7-3
TGCGCCAGCAGCCAAGTGCTACTAGCGGGAGATGAGCAGTTCTTC CASSQVLLAGDEQFF . TRBJ2-1 TRBD2 TRBV4-1
TGTGCCATCAGCAGGGGATCGGGAAACACCATATATTTT CAISRGSGNTIYF . TRBJ1-3 . TRBV10-3
TGCGCCAGCAGCTTGGAGGGGGGACAGCCAAACTTC CASSLEGGQPNF few TRBJ2-7 . TRBV5-1
TGTGCCAGTAGTATAGGTGGAAGCCCTGGGCCCTATGGCTACACCTTC CASSIGGSPGPYGYTF . TRBJ1-2 . TRBV19
TGTGCCAGCAGCTTACCCGCCGGGGGGCGGAATGAGCAGTTCTTC CASSLPAGGRNEQFF . TRBJ2-1 . TRBV7-3
TGTGCCAGCAGTGTTACCGGGACAGACACCTACGAGCAGTACTTC CASSVTGTDTYEQYF few TRBJ2-7 TRBD1 TRBV25-1
TGTGCCAGCGGACCAGGGGGTAGCTCCTACGAGCAGTACTTC CASGPGGSSYEQYF . TRBJ2-7 TRBD1 TRBV28
TGCAGCGTTGGGAGAGAAGGGGGAATGCAGTACTTC CSVGREGGMQYF . TRBJ2-7 . TRBV29-1
TGTTCCAGCAGCTTAGCGTATCAGGGAAAGAGCTCTGGGGCCAACGTCCTGACTTTC CSSSLAYQGKSSGANVLTF . TRBJ2-6 . TRBV7-9
TGTGCCTGGGGAGAGGGTTTGGAAAAACTGTTTTTT CAWGEGLEKLFF . TRBJ1-4 . TRBV30
TGTGCCAGTAGCGTCACCTTAGGGGGCTTAGAGTTCTTC CASSVTLGGLEFF . TRBJ2-1 TRBD1 TRBV19
TGTGCCAGCCGACTAGGGTATTATAGCAATCAGCCCCAGCATTTT CASRLGYYSNQPQHF . TRBJ1-5 . TRBV7-2
TGTGCCAGCACTACTAGCGGGAGGAGAAATGAGCAGCTCTTC CASTTSGRRNEQLF . TRBJ2-1 TRBD2 TRBV2
TGTGCCATCAGTGAGTCCGGGACAGGATCCTACGAGCAGTACTTC CAISESGTGSYEQYF few TRBJ2-7 TRBD1 TRBV10-3
TGTGCCTGGGGGGGCCCGGCCCTAGGACATGAGCAGTTCTTC CAWGGPALGHEQFF . TRBJ2-1 . TRBV30
TGTGCCAGCAGTTCTTACGGCGAGCAGTACTTC CASSSYGEQYF . TRBJ2-7 . TRBV6-5
TGCGCCAGCAGCCGGGGACAGGATGTCTATGGCTACACCTTC CASSRGQDVYGYTF . TRBJ1-2 TRBD1 TRBV5-1